The entry below gives a single TCR beta chain sequence along with its context. This entry comes from a study of blood T cell repertoires in COVID-19. All enrollees were roughly 18 to 89 years old and from under 25 US areas. Cohorts were determined from participant-reported clinical history. Repertoires were generated with immunoSEQ multiplex PCR, while TCRdb's copy carries only in-frame clones and drops some. The sample shows about 160,000 clones, more than 75% of them seen only once. The CDR3 extends over 15 amino acids. CDR1 is SGHRS and CDR2 is YFSETQ in the germline V gene. V shed 4 bases, J shed 4 bases, and the junction held 6 bases outside the gene matches.

The rearrangement links TRBV5-1 to TRBJ2-1; TRBD2 aligns across 9 bases. The sequenced material came from PBMCs or T cells enriched from blood (not recorded which). This receptor was taken from a woman aged 45 to 65 who had recovered from COVID-19. CDR3 DNA: TGCGCCAGCAGCCCTACTAGCGGGTCGTACAATGAGCAGTTCTTC. It translates to CASSPTSGSYNEQFF.